This T cell receptor beta chain appears in the sequencing data of a study of T cells after posttransplantation cyclophosphamide. Broader study findings: Skin or GI-infiltrating T cells shared few TRB sequences with blood. Recipient CMV seropositivity and CMV reactivation strongly tracked TRB clonality. Later blood repertoires were often dominated by clones from the donor CD8+ memory compartment.

To note about this clone: Its antigen is as yet unknown.

Germline trimming cut 4 bases from V and 6 bases from J; bases unmatched to any gene: 5. Germline assignment: CDR1 SGHDN and CDR2 FVKESK. This CDR3 has 16 residues. Assay: immunoSEQ multiplex PCR; the TCRdb copy retains only in-frame clones and omits some. This sample has thousands of clones, with 85% to 90% found just once. This sequence was found in a woman between 45 and 60 years old in good health and a related stem cell transplant donor. Source material: CD8+ T cells sorted from PBMCs. The V and J genes are TRBV14 and TRBJ2-1; TRBD2 aligns across 14 bases. Here the CDR3 reads CASSLRTSGRLNEQFF. For the CDR3, the DNA is TGTGCCAGCAGCCTCAGGACTAGCGGGAGGCTCAATGAGCAGTTCTTC.